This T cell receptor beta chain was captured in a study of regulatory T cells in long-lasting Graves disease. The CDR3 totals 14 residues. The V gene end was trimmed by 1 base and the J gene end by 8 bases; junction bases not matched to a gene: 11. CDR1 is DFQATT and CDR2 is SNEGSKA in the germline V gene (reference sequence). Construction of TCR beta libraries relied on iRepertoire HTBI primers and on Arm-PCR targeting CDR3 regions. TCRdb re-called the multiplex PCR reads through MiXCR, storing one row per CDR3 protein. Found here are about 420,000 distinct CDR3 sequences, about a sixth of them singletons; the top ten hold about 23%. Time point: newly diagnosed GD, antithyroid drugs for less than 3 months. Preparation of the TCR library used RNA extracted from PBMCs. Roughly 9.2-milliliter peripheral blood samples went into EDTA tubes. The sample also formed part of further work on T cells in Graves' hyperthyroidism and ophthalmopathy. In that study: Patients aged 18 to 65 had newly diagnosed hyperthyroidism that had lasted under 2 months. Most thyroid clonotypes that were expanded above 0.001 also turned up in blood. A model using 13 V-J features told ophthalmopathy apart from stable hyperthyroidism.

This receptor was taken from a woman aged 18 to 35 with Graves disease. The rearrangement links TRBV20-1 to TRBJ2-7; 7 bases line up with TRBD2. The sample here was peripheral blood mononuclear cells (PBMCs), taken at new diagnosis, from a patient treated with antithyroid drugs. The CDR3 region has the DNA TGCAGTGCTAGAGGTCCTGGCGGGAGAGAGCAGCAGTACTTC. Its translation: CSARGPGGREQQYF.